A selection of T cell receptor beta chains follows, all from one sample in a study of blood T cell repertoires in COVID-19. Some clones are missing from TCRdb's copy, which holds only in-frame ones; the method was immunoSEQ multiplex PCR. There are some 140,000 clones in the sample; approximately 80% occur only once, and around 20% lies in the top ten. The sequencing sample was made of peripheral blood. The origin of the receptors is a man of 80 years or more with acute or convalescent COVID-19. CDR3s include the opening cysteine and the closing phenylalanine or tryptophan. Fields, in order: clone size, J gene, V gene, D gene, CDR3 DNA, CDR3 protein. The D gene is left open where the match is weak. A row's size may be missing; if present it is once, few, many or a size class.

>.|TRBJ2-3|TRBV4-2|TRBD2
TGTGCCAGCAGCCAAGCAGGCGGGGGGGCCGTAGATACGCAGTATTTT
CASSQAGGGAVDTQYF
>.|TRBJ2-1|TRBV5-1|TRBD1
TGCGCCAGCAGCTCCCGGGACAGGCAGTTCTTC
CASSSRDRQFF
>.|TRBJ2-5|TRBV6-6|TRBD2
TGTGCCAGCAGTTACTCGGGCGGGGGAAAAGAGACCCAGTACTTC
CASSYSGGGKETQYF
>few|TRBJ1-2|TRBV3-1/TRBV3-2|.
TGTGCCAGCAGCCAACTGGGGCGTGGCTACACCTTC
CASSQLGRGYTF
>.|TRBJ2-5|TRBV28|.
TGTGCCAGCAGTTTAACGCGGGACGGCCAAGAGACCCAGTACTTC
CASSLTRDGQETQYF
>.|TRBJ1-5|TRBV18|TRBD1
TGTGCCAGCTCACCAGGGGCTACAGGGGGAGTCCCTCAGCCCCAGCATTTT
CASSPGATGGVPQPQHF
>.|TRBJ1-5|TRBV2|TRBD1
TGTGCCAGTGCCGGGACAGGGCAAAATCAGCCCCAGCATTTT
CASAGTGQNQPQHF
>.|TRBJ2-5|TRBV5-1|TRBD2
TGCGCCAGCAGCCCCGGGACTAGCGGACAAGAGACCCAGTACTTC
CASSPGTSGQETQYF
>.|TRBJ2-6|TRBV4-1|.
TGCGCCAGCAGCCGGGCACAGATTAGCTCTGGGGCCAACGTCCTGACTTTC
CASSRAQISSGANVLTF
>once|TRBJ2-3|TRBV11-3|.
TGTGCCAGCAGCCCCGACAGCGCCACAGATACGCAGTATTTT
CASSPDSATDTQYF
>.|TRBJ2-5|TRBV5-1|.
TGCGCCAGCAGCTTGATGACTCGACAAGAGACCCAGTACTTC
CASSLMTRQETQYF
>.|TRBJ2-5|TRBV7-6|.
TGTGCCAGCAGCTCCCCCTCGACGGGGATCGTCCGGACCCAGTACTTC
CASSSPSTGIVRTQYF
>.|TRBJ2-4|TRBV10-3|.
TGTGCCATCAGTGAGTCGGCTTTGTTAATCAAAAACATTCAGTACTTC
CAISESALLIKNIQYF
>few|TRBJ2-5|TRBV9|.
TGTGCCAGCAGCGAGTCCAGCCAGGTACAAGAGACCCAGTACTTC
CASSESSQVQETQYF
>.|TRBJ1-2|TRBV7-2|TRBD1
TGTGCCAGCCAGGGACAGGGGATCTATGGCTACACCTTC
CASQGQGIYGYTF
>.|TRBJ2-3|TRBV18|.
TGTGCCAGCTCACCACCATCTAGCACAGATACGCAGTATTTT
CASSPPSSTDTQYF
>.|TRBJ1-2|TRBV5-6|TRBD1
TGTGCCAGCAGCACCGGGACAGGGGGCGCGGGCTACACCTTC
CASSTGTGGAGYTF
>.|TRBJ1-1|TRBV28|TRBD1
TGTGCCAGCAAGTACAGGGGGGCCCAGGGCATCATGAACACTGAAGCTTTCTTT
CASKYRGAQGIMNTEAFF
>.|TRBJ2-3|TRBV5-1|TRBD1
TGCGCCAGCAGCTTGGCCGCACAGGGGGCAAAAGATACGCAGTATTTT
CASSLAAQGAKDTQYF
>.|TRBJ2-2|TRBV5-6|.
TGTGCCAGCAGCTTTATGTCTACGAACACCGGGGAGCTGTTTTTT
CASSFMSTNTGELFF
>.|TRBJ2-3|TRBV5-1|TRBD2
TGTCGGCTAGCGGGGGGTTTTACAGATACGCAGTATTTT
CRLAGGFTDTQYF
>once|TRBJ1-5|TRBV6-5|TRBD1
TGTGCCAGCAACACGGACAGGGGACGGTTTCAGCCCCAGCATTTT
CASNTDRGRFQPQHF
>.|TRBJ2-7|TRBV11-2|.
TGTGCCAGCAGCTTAGGAGGGATCGAGCAGTACTTC
CASSLGGIEQYF
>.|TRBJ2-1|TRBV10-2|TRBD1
TGCGCCAGCAGTGGTGTAGGGACAGTCTACAATGAGCAGTTCTTC
CASSGVGTVYNEQFF
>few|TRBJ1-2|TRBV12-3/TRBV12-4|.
TGTGCCATCTCGGGGAGCGATCGCTATGGCTACACCTTC
CAISGSDRYGYTF
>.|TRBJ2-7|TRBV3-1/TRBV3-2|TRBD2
TGTGCCAGCAGTAGCGGGCCCGGCGAGCAGTACTTC
CASSSGPGEQYF
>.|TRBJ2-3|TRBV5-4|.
TGTGCCAGCAGCTCTCCGGGCACAGATACGCAGTATTTT
CASSSPGTDTQYF
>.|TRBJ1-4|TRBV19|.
TGTGCCAGTAGTGAAAGAACGAGGGAAAAACTGTTTTTT
CASSERTREKLFF
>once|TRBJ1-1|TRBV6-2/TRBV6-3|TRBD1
TGTGCCAGCAGTCTACCGGGACAGGGGCGGACTGAAGCTTTCTTT
CASSLPGQGRTEAFF
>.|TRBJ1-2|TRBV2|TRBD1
TGTGCCAGCAGAGGGGACAGGGGCGGCTATGGCTACACCTTC
CASRGDRGGYGYTF
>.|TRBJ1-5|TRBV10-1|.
TGCGCCAGCAGTAAACAGGGCCAGCCCCAGCATTTT
CASSKQGQPQHF
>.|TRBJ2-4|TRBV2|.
TGTGCCAGCAGTGAAAATGAGAGCAAAAACATTCAGTACTTC
CASSENESKNIQYF
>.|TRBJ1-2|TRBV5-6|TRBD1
TGTGCCAGCAGCTCCTTACAGGGGGCAAGCTACACCTTC
CASSSLQGASYTF
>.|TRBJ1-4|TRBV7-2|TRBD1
TGTGCCAGCAGTCGGGACTCCAGGGGGGAAAAACTGTTTTTT
CASSRDSRGEKLFF
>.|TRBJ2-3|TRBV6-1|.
TGTGCCAGCAGTGAATTGGGCTCCACCGATACGCAGTATTTT
CASSELGSTDTQYF
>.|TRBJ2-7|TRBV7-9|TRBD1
TGTGCCAGCAGCCCCGGACAGGGTTTATACGAGCAGTACTTC
CASSPGQGLYEQYF
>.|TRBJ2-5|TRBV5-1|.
TGCGCCAGCAGGACCAGGACAGTAAATTGGGAGACCCAGTACTTC
CASRTRTVNWETQYF
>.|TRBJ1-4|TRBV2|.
TGTGCCAGCAGGGCTGGGCCCCCCCTCGAATCAACTAATGAAAAACTGTTTTTT
CASRAGPPLESTNEKLFF
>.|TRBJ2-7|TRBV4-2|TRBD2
TGTGCCAGCAGCCAAGGGACTAGCGGGGTGTACTTC
CASSQGTSGVYF
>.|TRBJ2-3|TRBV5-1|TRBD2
TGCGCCAGCGAAGCGGGGGGGCTGAGCACAGATACGCAGTATTTT
CASEAGGLSTDTQYF
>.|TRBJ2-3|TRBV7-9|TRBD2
TGTGCCAGCAGCTTACCCGCGGGGCTAGCGGGGGGCCCAGATACGCAGTATTTT
CASSLPAGLAGGPDTQYF
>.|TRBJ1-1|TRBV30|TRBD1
TGTGCCTGGAGTAGGGGACAGCCCATGAACACTGAAGCTTTCTTT
CAWSRGQPMNTEAFF
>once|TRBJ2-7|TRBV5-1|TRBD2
TGCGCCAGCAGCTCGCTAGCGGGGGGGATCGACGAGCAGTACTTC
CASSSLAGGIDEQYF
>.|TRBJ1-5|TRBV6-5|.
TGTGCCAGCAGTTTTCCCCGACAGCCGAGCAATCAGCCCCAGCATTTT
CASSFPRQPSNQPQHF
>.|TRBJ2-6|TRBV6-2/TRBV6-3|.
TGTGCCAGCAGCCAGGGGAGGTTGACCAGTCACGTATCTGGGGCCAACGTCCTGACTTTC
CASSQGRLTSHVSGANVLTF
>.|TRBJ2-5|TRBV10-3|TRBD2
TGTGCCATCAGTGAGTCGTGGGGAGGCGGGGGTACCGAAGAGACCCAGTACTTC
CAISESWGGGGTEETQYF